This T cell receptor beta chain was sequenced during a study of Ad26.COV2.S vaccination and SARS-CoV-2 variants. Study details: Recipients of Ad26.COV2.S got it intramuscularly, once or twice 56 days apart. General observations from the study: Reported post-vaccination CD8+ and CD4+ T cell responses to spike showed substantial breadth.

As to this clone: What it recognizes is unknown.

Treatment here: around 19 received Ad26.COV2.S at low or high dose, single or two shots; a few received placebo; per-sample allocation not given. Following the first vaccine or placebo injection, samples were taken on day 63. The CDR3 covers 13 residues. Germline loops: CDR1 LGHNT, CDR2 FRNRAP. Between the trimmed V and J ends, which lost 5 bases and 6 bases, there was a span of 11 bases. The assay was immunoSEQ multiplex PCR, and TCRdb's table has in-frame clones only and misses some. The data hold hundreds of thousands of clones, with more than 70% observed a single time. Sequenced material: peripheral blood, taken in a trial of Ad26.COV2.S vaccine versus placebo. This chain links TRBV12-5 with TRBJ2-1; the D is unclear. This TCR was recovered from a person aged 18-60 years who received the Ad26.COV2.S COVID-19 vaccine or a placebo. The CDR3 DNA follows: TGTGCTAGTGGTCCTTACGACACCAATGAGCAGTTCTTC. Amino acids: CASGPYDTNEQFF.